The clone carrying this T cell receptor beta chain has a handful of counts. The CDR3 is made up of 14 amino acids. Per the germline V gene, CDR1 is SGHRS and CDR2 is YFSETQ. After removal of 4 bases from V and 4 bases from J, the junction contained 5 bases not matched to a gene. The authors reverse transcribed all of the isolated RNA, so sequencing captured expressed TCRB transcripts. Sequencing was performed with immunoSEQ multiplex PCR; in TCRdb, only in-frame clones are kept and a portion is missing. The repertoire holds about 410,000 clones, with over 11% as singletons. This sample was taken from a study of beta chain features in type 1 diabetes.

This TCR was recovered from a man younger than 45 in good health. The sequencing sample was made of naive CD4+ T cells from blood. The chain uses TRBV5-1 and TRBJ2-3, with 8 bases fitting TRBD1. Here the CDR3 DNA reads TGCGCCAGCAGCCAAGGACAGGGCCCAGATACGCAGTATTTT. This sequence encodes CASSQGQGPDTQYF. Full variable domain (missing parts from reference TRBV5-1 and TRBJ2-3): KAGVTQTPRYLIKTRGQQVTLSCSPISGHRSVSWYQQTPGQGLQFLFEYFSETQRNKGNFPGRFSGRQFSNSRSEMNVSTLELGDSALYLCASSQGQGPDTQYFGPGTRLTVL.